The 30 T cell receptor beta chains below all came from one sample that was sequenced in a study of blood T cells in healthy people across ages. A sample-barcoded 5' primer and a J-beta primer mix were used in a second PCR of roughly 6 to 11 cycles. One entry per CDR3 protein, called by TCRdb with MiXCR from the 5' RACE reads. The sample has roughly 2 million distinct CDR3 sequences; around 48% are singletons. The sample consisted of blood. These receptor sequences come from a woman in her 40s in good health.

This clonotype was observed a handful of times. V is TRBV6-2 or TRBV6-3 and J is TRBJ1-2; TRBD1 aligns across 8 bases. Germline CDR1 reads MNHEY; CDR2 reads SVGEGT. The CDR3 has 15 amino acids. With V trimmed by 0 bases and J by 8 bases, 8 bases remained unmatched. CDR3 loop: CASSYSSVRGLGYTF. The CDR3 bases are TGTGCCAGCAGTTACTCGTCGGTCAGGGGGCTCGGCTACACCTTC.

The chain couples TRBV5-1 to TRBJ2-7; 7 bases agree with TRBD1. With 3 bases clipped from V and 3 bases from J, the junction kept 9 bases outside the gene matches. The CDR3 is made up of 15 amino acids. In germline, CDR1 is SGHRS, CDR2 YFSETQ. The CDR3 DNA sequence: TGCGCCAGCAGCTCCAGCCCGGGACAGAACTACGAGCAGTACTTC. Amino acid sequence: CASSSSPGQNYEQYF.

The gene calls are TRBV29-1 and TRBJ2-5; D not resolved. Looked up from germline, CDR1 is SQVTM and CDR2 is ANQGSEA. V was pared by 3 bases and J by 0 bases, with 8 bases between. CDR3 length equals 13 residues. The CDR3 spells CSVDRYYQETQYF. In nucleotides, the CDR3 is TGCAGCGTTGACAGATATTACCAAGAGACCCAGTACTTC.

The rearrangement joins TRBV20-1 to TRBJ2-3, with 15 bases that match TRBD2. After removal of 4 bases from V and 1 base from J, the junction contained 6 bases not matched to a gene. The CDR3 is 17 amino acids. Germline V lookup: CDR1 DFQATT, CDR2 SNEGSKA (reference sequence). The CDR3 coding sequence is TGCAGTGCTATCCGGACTAGCGGGGGGGCAGGCACAGATACGCAGTATTTT. It yields the protein CSAIRTSGGAGTDTQYF.

This rearrangement joins TRBV29-1 to TRBJ2-5, with TRBD1 matching over 7 bases. Germline assignment: CDR1 SQVTM and CDR2 ANQGSEA. After removal of 7 bases from V and 2 bases from J, the junction contained 10 bases not matched to a gene. The CDR3 consists of 14 residues. DNA of the CDR3: TGCAGCGGTACCGGGACAGCTACTCAAGAGACCCAGTACTTC. Amino acid sequence: CSGTGTATQETQYF. The full variable domain, with the rest looked up from reference TRBV29-1 and TRBJ2-5, is SAVISQKPSRDICQRGTSLTIQCQVDSQVTMMFWYRQQPGQSLTLIATANQGSEATYESGFVIDKFPISRPNLTFSTLTVSNMSPEDSSIYLCSGTGTATQETQYFGPGTRLLVL.

A note on this clonotype: Mismatch with germline at one junction end may stem from a read error. The rearrangement uses TRBV4-1 and TRBJ1-2; 8 nucleotides agree with TRBD1. The CDR3 is 16 amino acids. Per the germline V gene, CDR1 is MGHRA and CDR2 is YSYEKL. In DNA form, the CDR3 reads TGCGCCAGCAGCCAATTCTCAGGGGGCTCTGGCTATGACTACACCTTC. Translated, it gives CASSQFSGGSGYDYTF.

This chain links TRBV7-2 with TRBJ2-1; 10 bases fit TRBD2. Per the germline V gene, CDR1 is SGHTA and CDR2 is FQGNSA. With 2 bases clipped from V and 4 bases from J, the junction kept 8 bases outside the gene matches. The length of the CDR3 is 17 residues. The DNA for the CDR3 is TGTGCCAGCAGCTTAACGAGCGGGGGGGCCGGATACAATGAGCAGTTCTTC. This gives the protein CASSLTSGGAGYNEQFF. The whole variable domain, remainder taken from reference TRBV7-2 and TRBJ2-1, is GAGVSQSPSNKVTEKGKDVELRCDPISGHTALYWYRQSLGQGLEFLIYFQGNSAPDKSGLPSDRFSAERTGGSVSTLTIQRTQQEDSAVYLCASSLTSGGAGYNEQFFGPGTRLTVL.

V and J are TRBV7-2 and TRBJ1-2, with D uncertain. The germline V and J ends were trimmed by 1 base and 3 bases, with 18 bases remaining between them. This CDR3 comprises 17 residues. CDR1 is SGHTA, CDR2 FQGNSA, per germline. The CDR3 coding sequence is TGTGCCAGCAGCTTAGGGGCAGGAGTGAGTGCTTACTATGGCTACACCTTC. Protein sequence: CASSLGAGVSAYYGYTF.

This clonotype has a handful of counts. This chain joins TRBV6-2 or TRBV6-3 and TRBJ2-7; perhaps TRBD2 as D (6 bases). The J call may be mistaken, given a closer DNA end match to TRBJ2-5. CDR3 size: 15 residues. The germline V gene has CDR1 MNHEY and CDR2 SVGEGT. The CDR3 reads CASSYNSGVGETQYF. The CDR3 DNA sequence: TGTGCCAGCAGTTACAATAGCGGCGTAGGCGAGACCCAGTACTTC.

Only a few counts were recorded for this clonotype. The V and J genes are TRBV20-1 and TRBJ2-3, with 9 nucleotides matching TRBD2. Per germline, CDR1 DFQATT and CDR2 SNEGSKA (reference sequence). The V and J ends lost 4 bases and 5 bases, in that order; junction bases with no gene match: 7. CDR3 length equals 14 residues. In DNA form, the CDR3 reads TGCAGTGCTACGGGTAGCGGGGGCCTAGATACGCAGTATTTT. Its protein product is CSATGSGGLDTQYF.

This clonotype was detected ten times or more. V and J are TRBV20-1 and TRBJ2-5; D unresolved. Trimming took 3 bases from V and 1 from J, leaving 9 bases between them. Germline V gives CDR1 DFQATT, CDR2 SNEGSKA (reference sequence). This CDR3 has 13 residues. CDR3 sequence reads: CSASRTVQETQYF. The CDR3 nucleotides are TGCAGTGCTAGTCGTACAGTCCAAGAGACCCAGTACTTC.

CDR3 in DNA: TGTGCCAGCCGACTAGTCCAGGGGGAGACCCAGTACTTC. This codes for CASRLVQGETQYF. This chain links TRBV6-5 with TRBJ2-4; D may match TRBD1 or TRBD2 (6 bases each). The J call could be wrong; TRBJ2-5 is a better fit for the DNA end. The CDR3 is made up of 13 amino acids. CDR1 and CDR2 (germline): MNHEY, SVGAGI.

The rearrangement uses TRBV29-1 and TRBJ2-1; D gene unclear. The J call may not be correct, given that the DNA end is closer to TRBJ2-7. Per the germline V gene, CDR1 is SQVTM and CDR2 is ANQGSEA. This CDR3 comprises 13 residues. The CDR3 here is CSVFHSNYNEQYF. The CDR3 coding sequence is TGCAGCGTTTTTCACAGCAACTACAATGAGCAGTACTTC.

This chain joins TRBV29-1 and TRBJ2-5; tentative D call: TRBD1 (5 bases). CDR3 length: 13 amino acids. The V and J ends lost 6 bases and 1 base respectively, with 12 bases between them. Germline V lookup: CDR1 SQVTM, CDR2 ANQGSEA. CDR3 nucleotide sequence: TGCAGCGTCTCAAGACAGTCCCAAGAGACCCAGTACTTC. Translated, it gives CSVSRQSQETQYF.

The rearrangement links TRBV11-2 to TRBJ1-1; the D is unclear. V was trimmed by 8 bases and J by 4 bases, leaving 14 bases between them. The CDR3 runs 13 residues. In germline, CDR1 is SGHAT, CDR2 FQNNGV. The CDR3 is CASRRAGATEAFF. The DNA for the CDR3 is TGTGCCAGCCGACGTGCGGGTGCCACTGAAGCTTTCTTT. Drawing the rest from reference TRBV11-2 and TRBJ1-1, the complete variable domain is EAGVAQSPRYKIIEKRQSVAFWCNPISGHATLYWYQQILGQGPKLLIQFQNNGVVDDSQLPKDRFSAERLKGVDSTLKIQPAKLEDSAVYLCASRRAGATEAFFGQGTRLTVV.

The gene calls are TRBV9 and TRBJ2-3; 8 nucleotides align to TRBD2. J was trimmed by 1 base and V by 0 bases; bases with no gene match: 1. Germline V gene lookup returns CDR1 SGDLS and CDR2 YYNGEE. The CDR3 has 15 amino acids. The chain's CDR3 is CASSVGSGGTDTQYF. CDR3 sequence (DNA): TGTGCCAGCAGCGTAGGTAGCGGGGGCACAGATACGCAGTATTTT.

A few counts support this clonotype. V gene TRBV7-2 combines with J gene TRBJ2-5; a weak D match, TRBD1 (6 bases). From germline, CDR1 is SGHTA and CDR2 FQGNSA. The CDR3 spans 17 residues. Deletions cut 1 base from V and 4 bases from J, with 19 bases between. Here the CDR3 reads CASSLEGVSGLRETQYF. The CDR3, as DNA: TGTGCCAGCAGCTTAGAGGGGGTCTCAGGCTTGAGAGAGACCCAGTACTTC.

This clonotype was picked up a small number of times. This chain connects TRBV20-1 to TRBJ1-6; TRBD1 might be the D (5 bases). The CDR3 is made up of 13 amino acids. Germline V lookup: CDR1 DFQATT, CDR2 SNEGSKA (reference sequence). V was shortened by 3 bases and J by 10 bases, with 13 bases between the two germline ends. The chain's CDR3 is CSARGIRGSPLHF. The CDR3 bases are TGCAGTGCTAGGGGTATCCGGGGGTCACCCCTCCACTTT.

This chain uses TRBV28 with TRBJ2-1, with a tentative D call TRBD1 (5 bases). The CDR3 loop spans 15 amino acids. Germline lookup yields CDR1 MDHEN and CDR2 SYDVKM. V was clipped by 3 bases and J by 2 bases, with 11 bases between them. CDR3 residues: CASSFVRAAYNEQFF. CDR3 bases: TGTGCCAGCAGTTTCGTCAGGGCGGCCTACAATGAGCAGTTCTTC.

This clonotype turned up a few times. The V call is TRBV5-1, the J call TRBJ2-7; 8 bases align to TRBD1. The germline V gene has CDR1 SGHRS and CDR2 YFSETQ. After removal of 3 bases from V and 3 bases from J, the junction contained 8 bases not matched to a gene. CDR3 length: 15 amino acids. CDR3 sequence: CASSWARGQGYEQYF. The CDR3, as DNA: TGCGCCAGCAGCTGGGCCCGAGGACAGGGCTACGAGCAGTACTTC.

This chain links TRBV20-1 with TRBJ2-5, with D possibly being TRBD1 (7 bases). The end of the DNA fits TRBJ2-7 better, so the J call may be wrong. The CDR3 is 15 amino acids. Germline loops: CDR1 DFQATT, CDR2 SNEGSKA (reference sequence). The CDR3 reads CSARAPGRGASEQYF. CDR3 in DNA: TGCAGTGCTAGAGCGCCTGGCAGGGGGGCCTCCGAGCAGTACTTC.

In its sample, this clonotype was seen many times. The chain uses TRBV7-2 and TRBJ2-3; a weak D match, TRBD1 (6 bases). The CDR3 length is 15 residues. V gave up 1 base and J gave up 2 bases, with 10 bases separating them. Germline V gene data show CDR1 as SGHTA and CDR2 as FQGNSA. In nucleotides, the CDR3 is TGTGCCAGCAGCTTAGGTCAGGGGCCCACAGATACGCAGTATTTT. This sequence encodes CASSLGQGPTDTQYF.

V is TRBV7-9 and J is TRBJ2-3; D may be TRBD2 (5 bases). Trimming removed 4 bases at V and 5 bases at J, with 16 bases between. From germline, CDR1 is SEHNR and CDR2 FQNEAQ (reference sequence). The CDR3 length is 15 residues. This CDR3 reads CASSSVAAEGDTQYF. The DNA for the CDR3 is TGTGCCAGCAGCTCCGTGGCGGCCGAGGGAGATACGCAGTATTTT.

V and J are TRBV6-2 or TRBV6-3 and TRBJ2-7, with D perhaps matching TRBD2 (5 bases). CDR3 length: 15 residues. Trimming shortened V by 2 bases and J by 3 bases, and 14 bases separated the two germline ends. From germline, CDR1 is MNHEY and CDR2 SVGEGT. The CDR3 sequence is CASSYDGVPNYEQYF. In DNA, the CDR3 is TGTGCCAGCAGTTACGACGGGGTCCCCAACTACGAGCAGTACTTC.

With regard to this clonotype: Its ends do not fully match the called genes, so a read error is possible. This sequence joins TRBV6-5 and TRBJ2-1; unclear D gene. Gene TRBJ2-7 matches the end of the DNA better, so the J call may be wrong. The CDR3 is 15 amino acids. From germline, CDR1 is MNHEY and CDR2 SVGAGI. Here the CDR3 reads CAGSSPDTSYNEQYF. The DNA of the CDR3 is TGTGCCGGCAGTTCCCCTGACACCTCCTACAATGAGCAGTACTTC.

The CDR3 nucleotides read TGCAGTGCTAGCCCCCGCGGACAGGGGGCTAAAGATACGCAGTATTTT. Translating gives CSASPRGQGAKDTQYF. The V gene is TRBV20-1, the J gene TRBJ2-3, with 11 bases matching TRBD1. Germline V lookup: CDR1 DFQATT, CDR2 SNEGSKA (reference sequence). J gave up 5 bases and V 3 bases, and 10 bases lay outside the gene matches. The CDR3 has 16 amino acids.

This clonotype was picked up a small number of times. DNA for the CDR3: TGTGCCACCAGCCCCAGGGGGGGGCGTTTTTACATATATGGCTACACCTTC. Residues: CATSPRGGRFYIYGYTF. V and J are TRBV15 and TRBJ1-2; TRBD1 matches at 7 bases. CDR1 is LNHNV, CDR2 YYDKDF, per germline (reference sequence). Trimming removed 5 bases from V and 5 bases from J; junction bases left unmatched: 17. The CDR3 contains 17 residues.

The chain couples TRBV7-9 to TRBJ2-3, with 10 bases fitting TRBD1. V gave up 5 bases and J gave up 5 bases; unmatched junction bases: 10. CDR3 length: 16 residues. From germline, CDR1 is SEHNR and CDR2 FQNEAQ (reference sequence). CDR3 region: CASSMTGGARGDTQYF. The DNA for the CDR3 is TGTGCCAGCAGCATGACAGGGGGCGCTCGGGGAGATACGCAGTATTTT.

V usage is TRBV9 and J usage is TRBJ2-3; a possible D gene is TRBD1 (5 bases). The CDR3 extends over 14 amino acids. The germline V gene has CDR1 SGDLS and CDR2 YYNGEE. V was clipped by 8 bases and J by 4 bases, with 17 bases between them. The CDR3 reads CASSWGQSADTQYF. CDR3 coding DNA: TGTGCCAGTTCATGGGGCCAGTCCGCAGATACGCAGTATTTT.

CDR3 protein: CSALRGAGTYNEQFF. Here the CDR3 DNA reads TGCAGTGCTCTCCGGGGAGCGGGGACCTACAATGAGCAGTTCTTC. V is TRBV20-1 and J is TRBJ2-1; TRBD2 matches at 7 bases. This CDR3 is built from 15 residues. Germline CDR1 is DFQATT and CDR2 is SNEGSKA (reference sequence). V was pared by 5 bases and J by 2 bases, with 9 bases of the junction left unmatched.